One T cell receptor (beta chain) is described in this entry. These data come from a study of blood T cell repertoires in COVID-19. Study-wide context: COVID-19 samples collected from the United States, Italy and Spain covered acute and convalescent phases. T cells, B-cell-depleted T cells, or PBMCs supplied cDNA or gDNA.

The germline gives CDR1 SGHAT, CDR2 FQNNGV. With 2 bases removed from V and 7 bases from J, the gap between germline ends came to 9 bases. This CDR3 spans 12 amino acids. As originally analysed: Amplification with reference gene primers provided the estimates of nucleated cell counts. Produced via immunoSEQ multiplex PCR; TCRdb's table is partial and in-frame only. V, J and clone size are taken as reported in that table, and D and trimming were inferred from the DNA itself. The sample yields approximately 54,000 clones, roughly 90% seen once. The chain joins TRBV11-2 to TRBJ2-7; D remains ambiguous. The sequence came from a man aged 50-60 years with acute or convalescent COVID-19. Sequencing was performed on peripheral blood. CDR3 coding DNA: TGTGCCAGCAGCTTACGGCTCGGGGAGCAGTACTTC. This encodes CASSLRLGEQYF. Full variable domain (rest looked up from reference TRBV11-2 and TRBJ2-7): EAGVAQSPRYKIIEKRQSVAFWCNPISGHATLYWYQQILGQGPKLLIQFQNNGVVDDSQLPKDRFSAERLKGVDSTLKIQPAKLEDSAVYLCASSLRLGEQYFGPGTRLTVT.